Below are 13 T cell receptor beta chains sequenced from a single sample in a study of T cell responses to AZD1222 COVID-19 vaccine. Libraries were prepared by immunoSEQ multiplex PCR; TCRdb keeps only in-frame clonotypes and omits some of them. The table has 100,000 to 150,000 clones, approximately 88% seen once. The specimen was peripheral blood, collected on day 0 of MenACWY control vaccination. The source of these receptors is an adult in good health.

CDR3 sequence reads: CASMRGAWETQYF. In DNA form, the CDR3 reads TGCGCCAGCATGAGGGGGGCGTGGGAGACCCAGTACTTC. V usage is TRBV5-1 and J usage is TRBJ2-5; D is tentatively TRBD1 or TRBD2 (6 bases each). CDR1 is SGHRS and CDR2 is YFSETQ in the germline V gene. V lost 6 bases, J lost 5 bases, and 14 bases lay in between. The CDR3 length is 13 residues. Filled out from reference TRBV5-1 and TRBJ2-5, the complete variable domain reads KAGVTQTPRYLIKTRGQQVTLSCSPISGHRSVSWYQQTPGQGLQFLFEYFSETQRNKGNFPGRFSGRQFSNSRSEMNVSTLELGDSALYLCASMRGAWETQYFGPGTRLLVL.

The genes are TRBV5-1 and TRBJ1-2, with D perhaps TRBD1 (5 bases). The germline gives CDR1 SGHRS, CDR2 YFSETQ. The CDR3 is 14 residues long. Trimming took off 3 bases at V and 8 bases at J, with 17 bases between the two ends. The CDR3 coding sequence is TGCGCCAGCAGCTGGGGACTGCTACGGGGCGGCTACACCTTC. It yields the protein CASSWGLLRGGYTF.

V is TRBV9 and J is TRBJ2-3, with 14 bases identical to TRBD2. Looked up from germline, CDR1 is SGDLS and CDR2 is YYNGEE. This CDR3 region has 15 residues. Trimming at V came to 4 bases and at J to 6 bases, leaving 4 bases not matched to a gene. In DNA form, the CDR3 reads TGTGCCAGCAGCCAGACTAGCGGGAGGGCCGATACGCAGTATTTT. It specifies CASSQTSGRADTQYF.

The chain combines TRBV9 with TRBJ2-5; 12 bases agree with TRBD1. CDR3 length: 17 residues. The germline gives CDR1 SGDLS, CDR2 YYNGEE. The trim removed 0 bases at V and 5 bases at J, leaving 8 bases unmatched. This CDR3 reads CASSVGARDRGPETQYF. The CDR3 DNA reads as TGTGCCAGCAGCGTAGGGGCGCGGGACAGGGGGCCTGAGACCCAGTACTTC.

The gene calls are TRBV7-3 and TRBJ2-2; TRBD1 might be the D (5 bases). The CDR3 has 14 amino acids. Germline V lookup: CDR1 SGHTA, CDR2 FQGTGA. V was shortened by 4 bases and J by 6 bases, with 12 bases between the two germline ends. This CDR3 is CASSSSRGPGELFF. The DNA for the CDR3 is TGTGCCAGCAGCTCCAGTAGGGGTCCCGGGGAGCTGTTTTTT.

This clone was seen only a few times. CDR3 coding DNA: TGTGCCAGCAGCCCCGAGGGACTAGCGGCTTCCAAGACCCAGTACTTC. This codes for CASSPEGLAASKTQYF. This chain joins TRBV7-8 and TRBJ2-5; 11 bases line up with TRBD2. V lost 5 bases and J lost 6; bases outside the gene matches: 11. Germline V gene data show CDR1 as SGHVS and CDR2 as FQNEAQ. This CDR3 has 16 amino acids.

The chain is built from TRBV29-1 and TRBJ2-2, with D unresolved. V was trimmed by 7 bases and J by 4 bases, leaving 13 bases between them. The CDR3 length is 13 residues. CDR1 is SQVTM and CDR2 is ANQGSEA in the germline V gene. The CDR3: CSGTPTSTGELFF. Here the CDR3 DNA reads TGCAGCGGTACCCCCACAAGCACCGGGGAGCTGTTTTTT.

The chain links TRBV28 to TRBJ1-1; D gene unclear. CDR3 length equals 15 residues. CDR1 is MDHEN and CDR2 is SYDVKM in the germline V gene. V lost 2 bases and J 0 bases, leaving 10 bases between the germline ends. The CDR3 protein is CASSLKPPLNTEAFF. DNA of the CDR3: TGTGCCAGCAGTTTAAAGCCTCCCTTGAACACTGAAGCTTTCTTT.

The chain recombines TRBV5-6 with TRBJ2-5; TRBD1 matches at 10 bases. The CDR3 loop spans 17 amino acids. V dropped 4 bases and J dropped 5; count of bases not matched to a gene: 14. Germline V gene lookup returns CDR1 SGHDT and CDR2 YYEEEE. The DNA of the CDR3 is TGTGCCAGCAGCGAGGGGACAGGGGCTTGGTCGGAGGAGACCCAGTACTTC. It codes for CASSEGTGAWSEETQYF.

CDR3 sequence (DNA): TGTGCCAGCACAGGTGCGAACACCGGGGAGCTGTTTTTT. Protein product: CASTGANTGELFF. The gene calls are TRBV6-5 and TRBJ2-2; D remains ambiguous. The CDR3 is 13 amino acids. The V end lost 7 bases, the J end lost 0 bases, and 6 bases lay between the germline ends. Germline lookup yields CDR1 MNHEY and CDR2 SVGAGI.

The chain combines TRBV28 with TRBJ2-1, with no clear D. There are 10 residues in the CDR3. Trimming took off 3 bases at V and 8 bases at J, with 2 bases between the two ends. CDR1 and CDR2 (germline): MDHEN, SYDVKM. The CDR3 is CASSFDEQFF. The DNA of the CDR3 is TGTGCCAGCAGTTTCGATGAGCAGTTCTTC. Filled out from reference TRBV28 and TRBJ2-1, the complete variable domain reads DVKVTQSSRYLVKRTGEKVFLECVQDMDHENMFWYRQDPGLGLRLIYFSYDVKMKEKGDIPEGYSVSREKKERFSLILESASTNQTSMYLCASSFDEQFFGPGTRLTVL.

The chain joins TRBV3-1 (or the pseudogene TRBV3-2) to TRBJ2-4; TRBD1 aligns across 7 bases. Germline lookup yields CDR1 LGHDT and CDR2 YNNKEL (reference sequence). Trimming cost V 4 bases and J 9 bases; bases outside gene matches: 9. This CDR3 has 14 amino acids. Here the CDR3 reads CASSRTGQEGIQYF. The CDR3 DNA is TGTGCCAGCAGCCGAACCGGACAGGAAGGCATTCAGTACTTC.

V gene TRBV5-5 combines with J gene TRBJ1-5, with D perhaps TRBD1 (6 bases). V was trimmed by 0 bases and J by 1 base, leaving 11 bases between them. Germline assignment: CDR1 SGHKS and CDR2 YYEKEE (reference sequence). The length of the CDR3 is 16 residues. CDR3 region: CASSLAQGLSNQPQHF. The CDR3 DNA reads as TGTGCCAGCAGCTTGGCCCAGGGGTTAAGCAATCAGCCCCAGCATTTT.